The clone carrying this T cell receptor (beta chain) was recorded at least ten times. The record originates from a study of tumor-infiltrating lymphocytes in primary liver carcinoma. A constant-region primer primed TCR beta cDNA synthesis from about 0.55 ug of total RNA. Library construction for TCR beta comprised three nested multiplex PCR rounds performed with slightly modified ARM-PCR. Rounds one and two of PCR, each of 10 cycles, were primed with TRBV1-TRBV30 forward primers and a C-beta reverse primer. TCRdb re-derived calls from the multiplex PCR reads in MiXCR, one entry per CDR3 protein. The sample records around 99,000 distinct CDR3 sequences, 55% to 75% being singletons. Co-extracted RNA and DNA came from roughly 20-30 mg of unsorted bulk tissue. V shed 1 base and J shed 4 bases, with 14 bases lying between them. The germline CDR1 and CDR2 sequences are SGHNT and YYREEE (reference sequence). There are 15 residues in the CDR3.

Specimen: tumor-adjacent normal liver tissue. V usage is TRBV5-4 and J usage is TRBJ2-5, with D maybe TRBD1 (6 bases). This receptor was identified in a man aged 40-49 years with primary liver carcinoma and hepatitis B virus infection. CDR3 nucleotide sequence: TGTGCCAGCAGCTTGTCACAGGGTATTGGAGAGACCCAGTACTTC. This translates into CASSLSQGIGETQYF.